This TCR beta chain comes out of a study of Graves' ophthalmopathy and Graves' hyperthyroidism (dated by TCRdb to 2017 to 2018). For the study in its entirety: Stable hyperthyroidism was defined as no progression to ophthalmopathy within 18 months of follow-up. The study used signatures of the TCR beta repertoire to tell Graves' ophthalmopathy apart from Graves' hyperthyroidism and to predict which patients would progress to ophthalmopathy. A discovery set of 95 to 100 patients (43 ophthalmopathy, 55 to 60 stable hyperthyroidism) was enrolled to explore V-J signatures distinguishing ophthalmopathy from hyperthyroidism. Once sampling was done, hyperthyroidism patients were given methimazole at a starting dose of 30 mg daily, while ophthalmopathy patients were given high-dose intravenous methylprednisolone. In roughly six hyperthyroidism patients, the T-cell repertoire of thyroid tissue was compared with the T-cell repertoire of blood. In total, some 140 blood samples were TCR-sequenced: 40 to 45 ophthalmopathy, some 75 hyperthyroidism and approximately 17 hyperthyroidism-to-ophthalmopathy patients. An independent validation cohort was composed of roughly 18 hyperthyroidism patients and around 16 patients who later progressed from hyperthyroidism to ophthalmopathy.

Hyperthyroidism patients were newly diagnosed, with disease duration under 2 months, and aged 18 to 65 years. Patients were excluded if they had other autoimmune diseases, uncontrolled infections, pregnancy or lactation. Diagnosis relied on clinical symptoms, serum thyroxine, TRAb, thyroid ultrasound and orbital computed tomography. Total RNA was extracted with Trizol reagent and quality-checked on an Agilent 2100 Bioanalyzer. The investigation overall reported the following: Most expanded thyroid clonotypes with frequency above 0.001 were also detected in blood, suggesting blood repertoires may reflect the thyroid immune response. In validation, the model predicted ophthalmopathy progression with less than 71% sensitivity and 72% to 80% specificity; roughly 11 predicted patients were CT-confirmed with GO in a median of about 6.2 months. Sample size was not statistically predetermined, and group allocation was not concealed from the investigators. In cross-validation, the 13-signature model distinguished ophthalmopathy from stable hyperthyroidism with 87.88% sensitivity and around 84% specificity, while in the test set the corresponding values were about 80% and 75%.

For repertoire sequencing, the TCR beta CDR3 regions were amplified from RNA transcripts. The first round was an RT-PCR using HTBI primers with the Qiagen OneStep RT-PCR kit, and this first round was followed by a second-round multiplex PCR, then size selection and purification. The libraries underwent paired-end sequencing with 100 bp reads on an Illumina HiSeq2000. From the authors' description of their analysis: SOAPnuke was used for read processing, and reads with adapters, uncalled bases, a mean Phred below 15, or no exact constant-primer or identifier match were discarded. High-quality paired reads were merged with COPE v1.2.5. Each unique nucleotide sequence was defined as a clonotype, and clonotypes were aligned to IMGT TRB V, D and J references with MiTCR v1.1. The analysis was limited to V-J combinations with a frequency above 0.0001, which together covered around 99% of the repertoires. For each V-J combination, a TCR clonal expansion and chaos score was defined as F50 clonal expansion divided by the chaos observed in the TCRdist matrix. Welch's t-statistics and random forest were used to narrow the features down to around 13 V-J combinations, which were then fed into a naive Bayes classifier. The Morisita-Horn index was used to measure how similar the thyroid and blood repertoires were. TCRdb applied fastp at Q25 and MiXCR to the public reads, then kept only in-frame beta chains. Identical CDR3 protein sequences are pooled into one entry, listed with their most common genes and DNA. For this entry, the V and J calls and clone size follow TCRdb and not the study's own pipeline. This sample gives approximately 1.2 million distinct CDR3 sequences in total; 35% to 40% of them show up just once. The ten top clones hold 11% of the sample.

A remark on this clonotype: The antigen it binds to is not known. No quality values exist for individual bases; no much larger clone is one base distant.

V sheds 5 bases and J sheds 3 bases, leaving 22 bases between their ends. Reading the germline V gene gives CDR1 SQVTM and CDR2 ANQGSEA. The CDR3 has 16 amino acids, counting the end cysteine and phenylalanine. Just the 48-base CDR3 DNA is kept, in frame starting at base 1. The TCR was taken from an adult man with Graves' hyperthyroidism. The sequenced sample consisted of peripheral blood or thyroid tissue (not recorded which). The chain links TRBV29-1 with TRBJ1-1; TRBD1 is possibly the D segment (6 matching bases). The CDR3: CSVSVQPGHGDTEAFF. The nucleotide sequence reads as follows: TGCAGCGTTTCAGTCCAACCGGGACACGGAGACACTGAAGCTTTCTTT.